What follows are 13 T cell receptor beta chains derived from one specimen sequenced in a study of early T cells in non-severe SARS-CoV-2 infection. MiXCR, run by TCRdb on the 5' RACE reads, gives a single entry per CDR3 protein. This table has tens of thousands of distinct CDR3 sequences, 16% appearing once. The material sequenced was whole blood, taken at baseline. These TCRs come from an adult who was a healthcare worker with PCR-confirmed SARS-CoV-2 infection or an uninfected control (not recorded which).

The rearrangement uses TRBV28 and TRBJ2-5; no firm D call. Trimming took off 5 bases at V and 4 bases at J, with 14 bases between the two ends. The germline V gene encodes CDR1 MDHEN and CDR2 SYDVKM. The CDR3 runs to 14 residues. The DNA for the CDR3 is TGTGCCAGCAGTCCCCGGAGTAATAGAGAGACCCAGTACTTC. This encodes CASSPRSNRETQYF.

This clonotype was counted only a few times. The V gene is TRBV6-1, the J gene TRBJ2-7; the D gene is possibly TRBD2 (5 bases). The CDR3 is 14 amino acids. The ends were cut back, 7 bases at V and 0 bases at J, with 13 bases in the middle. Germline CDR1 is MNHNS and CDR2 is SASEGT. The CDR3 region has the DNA TGTGCCAGCATTTTGTCCGGGGTCTCCTACGAGCAGTACTTC. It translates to CASILSGVSYEQYF.

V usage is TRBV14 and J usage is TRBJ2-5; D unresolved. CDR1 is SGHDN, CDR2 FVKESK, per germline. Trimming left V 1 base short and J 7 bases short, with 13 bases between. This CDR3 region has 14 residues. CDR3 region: CASSQVLRSGTQYF. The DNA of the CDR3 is TGTGCCAGCAGCCAAGTCTTACGGTCGGGGACCCAGTACTTC.

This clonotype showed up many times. The CDR3 region is CASSLERGSYNEQFF. CDR3 nucleotides: TGCGCCAGCAGCCTGGAGCGGGGGTCCTACAATGAGCAGTTCTTC. The chain carries TRBV4-3 and TRBJ2-1; 8 bases line up with TRBD2. The CDR3 sequence is 15 residues long. Germline CDR1 LGHNA, CDR2 YSLEER. V dropped 4 bases and J dropped 1; count of bases not matched to a gene: 3.

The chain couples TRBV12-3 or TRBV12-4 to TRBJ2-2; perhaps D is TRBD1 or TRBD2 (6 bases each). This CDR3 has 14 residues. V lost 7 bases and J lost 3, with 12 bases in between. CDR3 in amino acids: CASIGGGDTGELFF. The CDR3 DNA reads TGTGCCAGCATCGGGGGCGGGGACACCGGGGAGCTGTTTTTT.

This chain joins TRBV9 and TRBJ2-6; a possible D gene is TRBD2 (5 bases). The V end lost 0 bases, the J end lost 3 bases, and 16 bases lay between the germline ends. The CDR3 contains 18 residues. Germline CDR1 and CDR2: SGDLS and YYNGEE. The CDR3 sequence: CASSVESRRGYGANVLTF. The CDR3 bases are TGTGCCAGCAGCGTAGAATCCAGGCGAGGGTATGGGGCCAACGTCCTGACTTTC.

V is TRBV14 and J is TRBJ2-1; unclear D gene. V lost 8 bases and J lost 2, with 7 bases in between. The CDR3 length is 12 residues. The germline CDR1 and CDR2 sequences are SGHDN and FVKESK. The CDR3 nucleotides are TGTGCCAGCGGCCGCACCTACAATGAGCAGTTCTTC. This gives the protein CASGRTYNEQFF.

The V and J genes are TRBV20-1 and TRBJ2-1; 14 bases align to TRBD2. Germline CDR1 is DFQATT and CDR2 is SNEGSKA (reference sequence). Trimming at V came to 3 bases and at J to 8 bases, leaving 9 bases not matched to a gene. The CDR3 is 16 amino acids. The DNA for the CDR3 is TGCAGTGCTAGCTATCCGGGACTAGCGGGAGACCATGAGCAGTTCTTC. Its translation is CSASYPGLAGDHEQFF.

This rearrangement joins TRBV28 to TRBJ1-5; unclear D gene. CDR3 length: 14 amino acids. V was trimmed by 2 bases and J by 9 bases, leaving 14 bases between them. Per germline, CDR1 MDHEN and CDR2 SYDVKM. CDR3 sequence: CASSLRALGGPQHF. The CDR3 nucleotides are TGTGCCAGCAGTTTAAGGGCCCTGGGAGGGCCCCAGCATTTT.

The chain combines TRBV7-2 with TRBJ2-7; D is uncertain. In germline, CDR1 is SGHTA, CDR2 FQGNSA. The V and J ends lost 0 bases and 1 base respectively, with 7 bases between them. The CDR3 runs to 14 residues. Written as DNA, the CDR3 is TGTGCCAGCAGCTTAGCCGCGGTATCCTACGAGCAGTACTTC. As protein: CASSLAAVSYEQYF.

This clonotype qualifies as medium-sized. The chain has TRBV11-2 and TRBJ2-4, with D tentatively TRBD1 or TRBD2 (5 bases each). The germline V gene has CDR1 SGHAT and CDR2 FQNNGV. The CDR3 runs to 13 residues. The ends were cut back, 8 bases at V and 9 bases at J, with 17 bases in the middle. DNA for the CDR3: TGTGCCAGCGCGTACGAAGGGACGGGCATTCAGTACTTC. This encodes CASAYEGTGIQYF.

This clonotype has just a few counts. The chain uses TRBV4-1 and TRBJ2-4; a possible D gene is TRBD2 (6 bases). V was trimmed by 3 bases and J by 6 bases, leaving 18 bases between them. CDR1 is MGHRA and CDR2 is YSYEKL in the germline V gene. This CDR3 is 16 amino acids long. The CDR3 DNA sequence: TGCGCCAGCAGCCATCCAGGGCGGGACTTGAGAAACATTCAGTACTTC. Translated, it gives CASSHPGRDLRNIQYF.

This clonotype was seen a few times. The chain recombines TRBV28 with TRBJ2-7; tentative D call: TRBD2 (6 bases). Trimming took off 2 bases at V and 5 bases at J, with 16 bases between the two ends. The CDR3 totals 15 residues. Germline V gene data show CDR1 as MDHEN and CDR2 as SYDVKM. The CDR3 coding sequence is TGTGCCAGCAGTTTAGAGGGAGGACCTCTAAACGAGCAGTACTTC. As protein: CASSLEGGPLNEQYF.